This TCR beta chain is drawn from a study of cytomegalovirus exposure and HLA in healthy donors. Overall study results and limits: Several of the most significant clusters were apparently associated with common viral pathogens in a later analysis.

A multiplex PCR was run with 60 Vbeta primers and 13 Jbeta primers. TCRdb's table, derived via immunoSEQ multiplex PCR, lists solely in-frame clones and lacks some. The sample yields 95,000 to 150,000 clones, 73% seen once. Of note for this clone: Its cognate antigen is unknown.

Trimming removed 8 bases from V and 1 base from J, with 21 bases in between. The CDR3 is 17 residues long. Germline lookup yields CDR1 MNHGY and CDR2 SVAAGI. The receptor was isolated from a man between 60 and 75 years old in good health and CMV-seropositive. The rearrangement joins TRBV6-9 to TRBJ1-5, with no clear D. Sequencing input: PBMCs. The CDR3 DNA is TGTGCCAGCGGCCCACGAGGGCGCAGCGAGAGCAATCAGCCCCAGCATTTT. Protein sequence: CASGPRGRSESNQPQHF.